The present entry profiles one TCR beta chain with its context. Some clones are missing from TCRdb's copy, which holds only in-frame ones; the method was immunoSEQ multiplex PCR. The sample yields around 170,000 clones, around 86% seen once. The data were obtained in a study of blood T cell repertoires in COVID-19. Study summary: Donors in the United States, Italy and Spain gave samples during acute or convalescent COVID-19.

The CDR3 is made up of 17 amino acids. V shed 1 base and J 7 bases; nucleotides not matched to a gene: 7. Germline V gives CDR1 LGHNA, CDR2 YNFKEQ. This sequence was found in a man between 65 and 85 years old who had recovered from COVID-19. The gene calls are TRBV4-2 and TRBJ2-1; 13 nucleotides agree with TRBD2. Sequencing used peripheral blood. Written as DNA, the CDR3 is TGTGCCAGCAGCCAAGCTGGGACTAGCGGGATGTTTAATGAGCAGTTCTTC. It specifies CASSQAGTSGMFNEQFF.